This T cell receptor (beta chain) was identified in a study of neurological immune-mediated disorders. The cDNA came from 5'RACE with 10-nucleotide random UMIs. Each CDR3 protein gets one entry after TCRdb re-called the 5' RACE reads with MiXCR. The table includes 57,000 or so distinct CDR3 sequences, more than 8% detected once. Study findings and constraints: No CDR3 amino acid sequences recurred among expanded clones across subjects, suggesting private repertoires in all groups. Multiple sclerosis, the disease with the least TCR clonal expansion, fell below healthy controls, whereas HTLV-1-associated myelopathy showed the most.

V was cut by 3 bases and J by 6 bases, with 14 bases left in between. Germline V gene data show CDR1 as LGHDT and CDR2 as YNNKEL (reference sequence). This CDR3 contains 14 residues. Time point given: longitudinal time-point 2. This clonotype appeared many times. Its antigen is unknown. The specimen sequenced was PBMCs. The chain links TRBV3-1 to TRBJ1-1; unclear D gene. The clonotype was recovered from a man under 40 in good health. The CDR3 is CASSQERVFAEAFF. CDR3 in DNA: TGTGCCAGCAGCCAGGAAAGGGTTTTCGCTGAAGCTTTCTTT.